The 21 T cell receptor beta chains presented below share a single source sample, sequenced in a study of post-analysis software for immune sequencing data. General study findings and limits: Patients showed TRBV5-6, TRBV5-1 and TRBV20-1 among five TRBV segments more frequent than in controls.

No antigen is known for these receptors. Incorporated into the TCR beta cDNA libraries were unique molecular identifiers, which served to reduce PCR and sequencing biases. TCRdb reprocessed the PCR reads via MiXCR and lists one record per CDR3 protein. The sample gives about 820,000 distinct CDR3 sequences, approximately 50% of which show up once; approximately 4.4% is in the top ten. Input material: blood. These receptors all come from a girl between 5 and 17 years old with multiple sclerosis.

The J gene is TRBJ2-7, the V gene TRBV6-5; D possibly uses TRBD1 or TRBD2 (5 bases each). V was cut by 2 bases and J by 0 bases, with 14 bases left in between. Germline V gene sequence: CDR1 MNHEY, CDR2 SVGAGI. This CDR3 has 16 amino acids. In nucleotides, the CDR3 is TGTGCCAGCAGTTACACGAGTGGGGACCGCTCCTACGAGCAGTACTTC. This translates into CASSYTSGDRSYEQYF.

There are a few counts of this clonotype. The rearrangement joins TRBV12-3 or TRBV12-4 to TRBJ2-5, with D possibly being TRBD2 (6 bases). The assigned J gene may be wrong: the sequence end matches TRBJ2-7 better. The CDR3 sequence is 15 residues long. CDR3 sequence reads: CASTEVGGLSNEQYF. The CDR3 nucleotides read TGTGCCAGCACCGAGGTGGGGGGACTTAGCAACGAGCAGTACTTC.

The chain carries TRBV29-1 and TRBJ1-2, with D maybe TRBD1 (6 bases). Germline V lookup: CDR1 SQVTM, CDR2 ANQGSEA. The V and J ends lost 0 bases and 13 bases respectively, with 27 bases between them. The CDR3 is 16 residues long. The CDR3 sequence: CSVEDLGGRQAGGITF. In DNA, the CDR3 is TGCAGCGTTGAAGATCTCGGGGGTAGACAGGCGGGCGGGATCACCTTC.

In the case of this clonotype: The CDR3 does not close with the conserved phenylalanine or tryptophan, likely indicating a read error. The chain has TRBV7-3 and TRBJ2-1, with 11 bases lining up with TRBD2. V lost 5 bases and J lost 5; bases outside the gene matches: 5. Germline V gene sequence: CDR1 SGHTA, CDR2 FQGTGA. This CDR3 has 15 amino acids. The CDR3 loop reads CASSRGLAENNEQFI. Here the CDR3 DNA reads TGTGCCAGCAGCCGGGGACTAGCGGAGAACAATGAGCAGTTCATC.

The chain links TRBV9 to TRBJ2-3; D is perhaps TRBD2 (6 bases). This CDR3 is 15 amino acids long. Trimming pared 3 bases from V and 2 bases from J, leaving 13 bases between. Germline-derived CDR1 and CDR2 are SGDLS and YYNGEE. In nucleotides, the CDR3 is TGTGCCAGCAGCGCAATGTCGCGGGACACAGATACGCAGTATTTT. It codes for CASSAMSRDTDTQYF.

The V call is TRBV29-1, the J call TRBJ2-6; unclear D gene. CDR3 length: 13 residues. V gave up 4 bases and J gave up 4 bases, with 8 bases separating them. Germline-derived CDR1 and CDR2 are SQVTM and ANQGSEA. Here the CDR3 reads CSVAPRGANVLTF. The CDR3 DNA reads as TGCAGCGTTGCACCCCGCGGGGCCAACGTCCTGACTTTC.

The gene calls are TRBV20-1 and TRBJ1-2; TRBD1 might be the D (5 bases). The V gene's germline CDR1 is DFQATT and CDR2 SNEGSKA (reference sequence). The CDR3 runs to 15 residues. Trimming pared 5 bases from V and 5 bases from J, leaving 21 bases between. The CDR3 coding sequence is TGCAGTGCTGGAGCGGGGGGAGGGGCATTTTATGGCTACACCTTC. Residues: CSAGAGGGAFYGYTF.

This clonotype showed up just a few times. The chain couples TRBV5-1 to TRBJ2-7; D is tentatively TRBD1 or TRBD2 (5 bases each). The germline V gene has CDR1 SGHRS and CDR2 YFSETQ. The length of the CDR3 is 16 residues. Trimming stripped 4 bases from V and 1 base from J, with 18 bases between. CDR3 nucleotides: TGCGCCAGCAGCCCGAACCCGGGACGGACTTCCTACGAGCAGTACTTC. It encodes CASSPNPGRTSYEQYF.

The V call is TRBV7-2, the J call TRBJ2-3; 7 nucleotides align to TRBD2. J was trimmed by 2 bases and V by 5 bases; bases with no gene match: 10. Germline CDR1 is SGHTA and CDR2 is FQGNSA. This CDR3 has 16 amino acids. CDR3 coding DNA: TGTGCCAGCAGCACTCTAGCGGTGCCTAACACAGATACGCAGTATTTT. As protein: CASSTLAVPNTDTQYF.

The J gene is TRBJ2-7, the V gene TRBV13; D remains unclear. There are 13 residues in the CDR3. Trimming removed 0 bases at V and 4 bases at J, with 7 bases between. Germline V lookup: CDR1 PRHDT, CDR2 FYEKMQ (reference sequence). CDR3 sequence (DNA): TGTGCCAGCAGCTTAGGATGGCAGTACGAGCAGTACTTC. Protein: CASSLGWQYEQYF.

This chain joins TRBV6-5 and TRBJ2-3; no clear D. The germline CDR1 and CDR2 sequences are MNHEY and SVGAGI. The V end lost 4 bases, the J end lost 2 bases, and 10 bases lay between the germline ends. The CDR3 has 14 residues. CDR3 in DNA: TGTGCCAGCAGTTTAGCTCAGGCCACAGATACGCAGTATTTT. This translates into CASSLAQATDTQYF.

The V and J genes are TRBV12-3 or TRBV12-4 and TRBJ1-2; 7 positions agree with TRBD1. Trimming at V came to 5 bases and at J to 4 bases, leaving 7 bases not matched to a gene. The CDR3 is 14 amino acids. The CDR3 nucleotides read TGTGCCAGCAGTCTTATGACAGGGCCCTATGGCTACACCTTC. It is translated as CASSLMTGPYGYTF.

The V and J genes are TRBV20-1 and TRBJ1-2; no clear D. CDR1 is DFQATT and CDR2 is SNEGSKA in the germline V gene (reference sequence). Trimming cost V 4 bases and J 4 bases, with 10 bases left between them. The CDR3 extends over 12 amino acids. The CDR3 DNA sequence: TGCAGTGCTACCGGACCGGGCTATGGCTACACCTTC. Its protein product is CSATGPGYGYTF.

The gene calls are TRBV25-1 and TRBJ2-2; 15 nucleotides agree with TRBD2. The J segment lost 4 bases and the V segment lost 8 bases, leaving 2 bases of the junction unmatched. This CDR3 is 15 amino acids long. CDR1 MGHDK and CDR2 SYGVNS come from the germline V gene. CDR3 sequence reads: CASGGLAGGTGELFF. Here the CDR3 DNA reads TGTGCCAGCGGGGGACTAGCGGGGGGCACCGGGGAGCTGTTTTTT.

This clonotype was seen only once. V usage is TRBV5-1 and J usage is TRBJ2-1; 8 bases line up with TRBD1. Unmatched junction bases numbered 6, after V lost 2 bases and J lost 5 bases. The CDR3 is made up of 15 amino acids. Germline CDR1 SGHRS, CDR2 YFSETQ. The CDR3 here is CASSFGATGDNEQFF. CDR3 DNA: TGCGCCAGCAGCTTTGGAGCGACAGGGGACAATGAGCAGTTCTTC.

This clonotype was seen only once. The CDR3 reads CASSETDRSNYGYTF. In DNA form, the CDR3 reads TGCGCCAGCAGCGAGACGGACAGGAGTAACTATGGCTACACCTTC. The chain combines TRBV5-1 with TRBJ1-2; 7 bases line up with TRBD1. Trimming at V came to 4 bases and at J to 1 base, leaving 7 bases not matched to a gene. The CDR3 contains 15 residues. Germline values: CDR1 SGHRS, CDR2 YFSETQ.

The V call is TRBV11-1, the J call TRBJ2-2, with D unclear. CDR3 size: 14 residues. Deletions cut 6 bases from V and 7 bases from J, with 15 bases between. Germline V lookup: CDR1 SGHAT, CDR2 FQDESV (reference sequence). This CDR3 reads CASRAGPQVGELFF. The CDR3 DNA is TGTGCCAGCAGGGCCGGGCCGCAGGTCGGGGAGCTGTTTTTT.

The chain couples TRBV6-6 to TRBJ1-5, with D possibly matching TRBD1 (6 bases). This CDR3 is 13 amino acids long. Germline loops: CDR1 MNHNY, CDR2 SVGAGI (reference sequence). The V and J ends lost 5 bases and 7 bases respectively, with 12 bases between them. CDR3 in DNA: TGTGCCAGCAGTCCAGGGGTAGGACAGCCCCAGCATTTT. Protein sequence: CASSPGVGQPQHF.

This clonotype turned up a few times. The chain has TRBV12-3 or TRBV12-4 and TRBJ1-2; 7 bases match TRBD1. The CDR3 has 13 residues. The J segment lost 4 bases and the V segment lost 5 bases, leaving 4 bases of the junction unmatched. In DNA form, the CDR3 reads TGTGCCAGCAGTCAAGGGGGCGGCTATGGCTACACCTTC. It yields the protein CASSQGGGYGYTF.

CDR3 loop: CASSLISRGASGANVLTF. In nucleotides, the CDR3 is TGCGCCAGCAGCTTGATCTCCAGGGGGGCCAGTGGGGCCAACGTCCTGACTTTC. The chain has TRBV5-1 and TRBJ2-6, with D perhaps TRBD1 (7 bases). CDR1 SGHRS and CDR2 YFSETQ come from the germline V gene. This CDR3 region has 18 residues. Trimming removed 1 base at V and 3 bases at J, with 17 bases between. Full variable domain (missing parts from reference TRBV5-1 and TRBJ2-6): KAGVTQTPRYLIKTRGQQVTLSCSPISGHRSVSWYQQTPGQGLQFLFEYFSETQRNKGNFPGRFSGRQFSNSRSEMNVSTLELGDSALYLCASSLISRGASGANVLTFGAGSRLTVL.

The J gene is TRBJ2-7, the V gene TRBV7-2, with D possibly matching TRBD1 (6 bases). Trimming cost V 1 base and J 2 bases, with 12 bases left between them. CDR1 and CDR2 (germline): SGHTA, FQGNSA. The CDR3 extends over 15 amino acids. The CDR3 reads CASSLVAWDTYEQYF. CDR3 DNA sequence: TGTGCCAGCAGCTTAGTGGCTTGGGACACCTACGAGCAGTACTTC.